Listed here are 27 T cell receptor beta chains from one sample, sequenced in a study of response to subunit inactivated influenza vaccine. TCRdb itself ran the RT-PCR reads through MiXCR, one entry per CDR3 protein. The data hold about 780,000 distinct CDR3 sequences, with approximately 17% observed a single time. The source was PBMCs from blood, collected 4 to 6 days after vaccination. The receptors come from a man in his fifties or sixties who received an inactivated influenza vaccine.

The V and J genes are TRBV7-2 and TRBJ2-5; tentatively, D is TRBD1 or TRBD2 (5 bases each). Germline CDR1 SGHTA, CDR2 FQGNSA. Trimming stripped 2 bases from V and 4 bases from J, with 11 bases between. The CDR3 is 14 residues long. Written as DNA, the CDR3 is TGTGCCAGCAGCTTATCCGGGACCGTAGAGACCCAGTACTTC. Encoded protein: CASSLSGTVETQYF.

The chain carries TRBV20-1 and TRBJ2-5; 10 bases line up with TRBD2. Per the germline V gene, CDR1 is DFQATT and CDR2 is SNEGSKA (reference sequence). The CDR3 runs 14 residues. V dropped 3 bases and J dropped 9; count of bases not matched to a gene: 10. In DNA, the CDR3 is TGCAGTGCTAGTGATGTGACTAGCGGGTCGGCCCAGTACTTC. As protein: CSASDVTSGSAQYF.

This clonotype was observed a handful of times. The CDR3 DNA reads TGCAGGACCTCGGGGGGTCTCACAGATACGCAGTATTTT. This gives the protein CRTSGGLTDTQYF. The rearrangement uses TRBV20-1 and TRBJ2-3, with 7 nucleotides matching TRBD2. From germline, CDR1 is DFQATT and CDR2 SNEGSKA (reference sequence). This CDR3 is 13 amino acids long.

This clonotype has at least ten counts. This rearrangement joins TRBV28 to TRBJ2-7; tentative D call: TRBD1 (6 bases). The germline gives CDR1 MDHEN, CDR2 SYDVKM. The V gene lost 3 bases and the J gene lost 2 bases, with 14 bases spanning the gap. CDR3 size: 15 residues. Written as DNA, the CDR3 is TGTGCCAGCAGTTTTAGCTGGAACAGGGCCTACGAGCAGTACTTC. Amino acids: CASSFSWNRAYEQYF.

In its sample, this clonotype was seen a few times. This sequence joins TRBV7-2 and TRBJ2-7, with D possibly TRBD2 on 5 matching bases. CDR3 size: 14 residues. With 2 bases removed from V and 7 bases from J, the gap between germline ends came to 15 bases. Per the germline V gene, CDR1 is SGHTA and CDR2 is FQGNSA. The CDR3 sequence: CASSLTGIEREQYF. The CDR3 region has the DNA TGTGCCAGCAGCTTAACCGGGATAGAGAGGGAGCAGTACTTC.

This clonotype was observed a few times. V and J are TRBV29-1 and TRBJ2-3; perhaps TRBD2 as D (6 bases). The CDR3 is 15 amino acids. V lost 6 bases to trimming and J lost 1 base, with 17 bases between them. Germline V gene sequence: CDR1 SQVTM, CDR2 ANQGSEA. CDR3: CSVLVTGAGTDTQYF. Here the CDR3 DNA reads TGCAGCGTACTGGTAACGGGAGCAGGCACAGATACGCAGTATTTT.

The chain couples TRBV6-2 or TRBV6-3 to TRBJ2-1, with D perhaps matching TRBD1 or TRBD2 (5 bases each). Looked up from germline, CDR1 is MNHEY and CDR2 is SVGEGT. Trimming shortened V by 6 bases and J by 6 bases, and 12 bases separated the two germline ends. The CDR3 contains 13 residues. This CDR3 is CASRQGRINEQFF. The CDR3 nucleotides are TGTGCCAGCAGGCAGGGACGTATCAATGAGCAGTTCTTC.

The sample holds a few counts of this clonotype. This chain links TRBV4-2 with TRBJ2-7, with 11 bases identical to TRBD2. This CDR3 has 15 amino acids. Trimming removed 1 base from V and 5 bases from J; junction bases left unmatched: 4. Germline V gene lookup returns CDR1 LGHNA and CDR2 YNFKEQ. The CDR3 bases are TGTGCCAGCAGCCAAGCCCTAGCGGGAGGCCACGAGCAGTACTTC. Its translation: CASSQALAGGHEQYF.

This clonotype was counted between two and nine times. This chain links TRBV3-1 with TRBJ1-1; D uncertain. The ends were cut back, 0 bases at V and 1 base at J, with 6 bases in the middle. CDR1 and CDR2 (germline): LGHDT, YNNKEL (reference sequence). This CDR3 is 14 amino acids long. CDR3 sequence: CASSQDAANTEAFF. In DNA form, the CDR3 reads TGTGCCAGCAGCCAAGATGCGGCGAACACTGAAGCTTTCTTT.

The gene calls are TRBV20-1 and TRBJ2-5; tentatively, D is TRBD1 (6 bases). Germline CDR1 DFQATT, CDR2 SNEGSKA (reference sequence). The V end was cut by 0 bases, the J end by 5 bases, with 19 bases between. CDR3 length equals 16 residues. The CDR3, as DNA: TGCAGTGCTAGAGATTTGGCAGGGGCTTATGTGGAGACCCAGTACTTC. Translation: CSARDLAGAYVETQYF.

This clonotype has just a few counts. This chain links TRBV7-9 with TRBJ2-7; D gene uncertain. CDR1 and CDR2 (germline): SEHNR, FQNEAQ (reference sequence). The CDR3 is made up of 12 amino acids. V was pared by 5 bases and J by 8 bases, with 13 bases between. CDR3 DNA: TGTGCCAGCAGCCAGACCCCGTCGCAGCAGTACTTC. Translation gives CASSQTPSQQYF.

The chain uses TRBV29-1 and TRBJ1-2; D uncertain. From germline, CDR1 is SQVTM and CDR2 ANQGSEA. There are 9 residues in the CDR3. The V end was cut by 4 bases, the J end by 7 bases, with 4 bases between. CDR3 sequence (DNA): TGCAGCGTTGGGCTTGGCTACACCTTC. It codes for CSVGLGYTF.

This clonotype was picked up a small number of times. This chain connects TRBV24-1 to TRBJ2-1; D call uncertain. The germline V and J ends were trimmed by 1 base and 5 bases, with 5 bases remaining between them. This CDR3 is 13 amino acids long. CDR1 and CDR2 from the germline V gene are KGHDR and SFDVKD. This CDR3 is CATSDFKNNEQFF. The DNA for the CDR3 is TGTGCCACCAGTGATTTCAAGAACAATGAGCAGTTCTTC.

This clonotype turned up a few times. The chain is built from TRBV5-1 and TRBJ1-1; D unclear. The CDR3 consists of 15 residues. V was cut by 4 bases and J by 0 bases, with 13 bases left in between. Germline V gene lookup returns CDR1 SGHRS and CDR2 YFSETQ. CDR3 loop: CASSADGYMNTEAFF. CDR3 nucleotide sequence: TGCGCCAGCAGCGCCGACGGATACATGAACACTGAAGCTTTCTTT.

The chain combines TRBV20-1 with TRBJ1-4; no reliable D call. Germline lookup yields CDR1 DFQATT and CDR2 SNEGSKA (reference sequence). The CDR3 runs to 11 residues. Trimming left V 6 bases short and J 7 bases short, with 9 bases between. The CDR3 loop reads CSAIVSEKLFF. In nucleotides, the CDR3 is TGCAGTGCGATTGTCAGTGAAAAACTGTTTTTT.

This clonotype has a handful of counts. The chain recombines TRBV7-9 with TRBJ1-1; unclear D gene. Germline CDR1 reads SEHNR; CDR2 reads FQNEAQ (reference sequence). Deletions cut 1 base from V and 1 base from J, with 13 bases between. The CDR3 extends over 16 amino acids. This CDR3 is CASSLVRRERNTEAFF. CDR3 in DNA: TGTGCCAGCAGCTTAGTGCGTCGTGAGCGGAACACTGAAGCTTTCTTT.

CDR3 region: CASSPRTTYSTDTQYF. The CDR3 coding sequence is TGTGCCAGCAGCCCCAGGACTACCTATAGCACAGATACGCAGTATTTT. The gene calls are TRBV12-3 or TRBV12-4 and TRBJ2-3, with D possibly matching TRBD2 (6 bases). The ends were cut back, 6 bases at V and 0 bases at J, with 16 bases in the middle. The CDR3 covers 16 residues.

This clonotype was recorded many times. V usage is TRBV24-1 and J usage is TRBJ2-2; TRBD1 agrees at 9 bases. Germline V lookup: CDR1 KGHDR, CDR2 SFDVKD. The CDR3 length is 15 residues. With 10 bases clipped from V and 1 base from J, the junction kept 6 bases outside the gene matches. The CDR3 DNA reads TGTGCCACTTCGGACAGGGGCGTGAACACCGGGGAGCTGTTTTTT. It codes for CATSDRGVNTGELFF.

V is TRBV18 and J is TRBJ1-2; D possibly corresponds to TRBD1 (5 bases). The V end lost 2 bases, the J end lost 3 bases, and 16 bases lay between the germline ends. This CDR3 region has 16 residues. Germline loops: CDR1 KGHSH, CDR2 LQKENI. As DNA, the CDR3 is TGTGCCAGCTCACCAAGGCCAGGGAAAGAAGACTATGGCTACACCTTC. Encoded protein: CASSPRPGKEDYGYTF.

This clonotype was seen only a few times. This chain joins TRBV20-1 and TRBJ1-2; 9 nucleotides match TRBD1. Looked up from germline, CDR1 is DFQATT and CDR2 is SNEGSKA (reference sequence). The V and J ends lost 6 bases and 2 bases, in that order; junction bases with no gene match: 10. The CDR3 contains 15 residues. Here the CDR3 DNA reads TGCAGTGCCATAGGGGGACAGGGAAGGAACTATGGCTACACCTTC. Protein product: CSAIGGQGRNYGYTF.

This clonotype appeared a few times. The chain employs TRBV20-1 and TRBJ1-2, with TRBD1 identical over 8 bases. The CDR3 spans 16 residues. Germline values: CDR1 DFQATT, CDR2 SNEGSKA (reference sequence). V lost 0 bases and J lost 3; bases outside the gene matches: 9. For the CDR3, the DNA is TGCAGTGCTAGAGATAAGGCTGGACAGGGATACTATGGCTACACCTTC. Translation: CSARDKAGQGYYGYTF.

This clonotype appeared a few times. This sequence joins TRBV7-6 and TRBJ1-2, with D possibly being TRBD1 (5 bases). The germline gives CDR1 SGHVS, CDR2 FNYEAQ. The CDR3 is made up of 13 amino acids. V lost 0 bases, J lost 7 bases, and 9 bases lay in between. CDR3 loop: CASSLAQGSGYTF. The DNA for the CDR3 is TGTGCCAGCAGCTTAGCCCAGGGAAGTGGCTACACCTTC.

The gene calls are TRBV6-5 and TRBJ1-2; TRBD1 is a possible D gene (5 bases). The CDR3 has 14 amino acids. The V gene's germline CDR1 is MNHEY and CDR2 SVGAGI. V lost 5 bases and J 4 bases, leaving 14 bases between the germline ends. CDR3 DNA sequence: TGTGCCAGCAGTCACGGGACGGAGGGCTATGGCTACACCTTC. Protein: CASSHGTEGYGYTF.

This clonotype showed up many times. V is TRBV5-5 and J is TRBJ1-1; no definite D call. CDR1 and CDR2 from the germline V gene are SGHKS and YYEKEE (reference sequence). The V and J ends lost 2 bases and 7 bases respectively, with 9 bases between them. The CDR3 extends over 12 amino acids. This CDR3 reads CASSFSDGEAFF. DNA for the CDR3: TGTGCCAGCAGCTTTTCTGACGGTGAAGCTTTCTTT. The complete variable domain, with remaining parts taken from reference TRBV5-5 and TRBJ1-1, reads DAGVTQSPTHLIKTRGQQVTLRCSPISGHKSVSWYQQVLGQGPQFIFQYYEKEERGRGNFPDRFSARQFPNYSSELNVNALLLGDSALYLCASSFSDGEAFFGQGTRLTVV.

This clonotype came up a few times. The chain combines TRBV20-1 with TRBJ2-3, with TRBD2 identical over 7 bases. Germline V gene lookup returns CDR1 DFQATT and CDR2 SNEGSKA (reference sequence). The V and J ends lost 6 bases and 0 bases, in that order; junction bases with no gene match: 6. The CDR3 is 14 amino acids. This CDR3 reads CSAPAGASTDTQYF. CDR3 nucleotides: TGCAGTGCCCCCGCGGGAGCTAGCACAGATACGCAGTATTTT.

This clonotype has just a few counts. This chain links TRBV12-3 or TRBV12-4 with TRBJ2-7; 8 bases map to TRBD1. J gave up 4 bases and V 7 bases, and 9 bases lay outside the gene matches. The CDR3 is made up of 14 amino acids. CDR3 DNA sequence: TGTGCCAGCAATCTTGGGGGGACAGGATACGAGCAGTACTTC. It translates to CASNLGGTGYEQYF.

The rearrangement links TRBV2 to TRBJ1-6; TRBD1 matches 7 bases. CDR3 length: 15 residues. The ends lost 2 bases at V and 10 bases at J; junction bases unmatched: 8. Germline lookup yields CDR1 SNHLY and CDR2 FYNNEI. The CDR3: CASSEYAGGGSPLHF. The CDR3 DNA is TGTGCCAGCAGTGAATATGCAGGGGGTGGATCACCCCTCCACTTT. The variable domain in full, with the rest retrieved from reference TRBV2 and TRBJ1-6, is EPEVTQTPSHQVTQMGQEVILRCVPISNHLYFYWYRQILGQKVEFLVSFYNNEISEKSEIFDDQFSVERPDGSNFTLKIRSTKLEDSAMYFCASSEYAGGGSPLHFGNGTRLTVT.